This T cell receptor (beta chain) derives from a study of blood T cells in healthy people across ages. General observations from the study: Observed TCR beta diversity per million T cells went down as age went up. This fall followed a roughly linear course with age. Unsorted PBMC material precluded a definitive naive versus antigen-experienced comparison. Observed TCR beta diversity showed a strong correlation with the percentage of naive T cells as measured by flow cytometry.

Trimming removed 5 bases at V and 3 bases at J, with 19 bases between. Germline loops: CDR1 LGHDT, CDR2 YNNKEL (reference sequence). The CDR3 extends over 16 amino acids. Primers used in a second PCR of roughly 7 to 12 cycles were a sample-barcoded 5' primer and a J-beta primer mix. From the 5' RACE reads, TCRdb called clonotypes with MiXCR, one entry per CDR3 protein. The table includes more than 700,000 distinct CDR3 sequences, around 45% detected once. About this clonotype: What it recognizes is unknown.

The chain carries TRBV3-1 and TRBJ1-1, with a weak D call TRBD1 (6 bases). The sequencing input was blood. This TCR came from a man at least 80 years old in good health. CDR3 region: CASSIRGLGRDTEAFF. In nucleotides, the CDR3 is TGTGCCAGCAGCATCAGGGGACTTGGGAGGGACACTGAAGCTTTCTTT.